This entry describes one T cell receptor beta chain. This sample is drawn from a study of blood T cell repertoires in COVID-19. Overall study context: The study drew acute and convalescent COVID-19 samples from the United States, Italy and Spain. From T cells, B-cell-depleted T cells, or PBMCs came the material, which was cDNA or gDNA.

Per the authors' pipeline: Estimates of nucleated cell counts were drawn from the amplification of reference gene primers. This table comes from immunoSEQ multiplex PCR, and its TCRdb copy is limited to in-frame clones, with some not included. The V and J calls and the clone size are those of that table, but D and trimming were determined from the DNA. The sample has 90,000 to 150,000 clones; roughly 80% are singletons. The sequence came from a human donor in a cohort sampled during active COVID-19. The sample consisted of peripheral blood.

The CDR3 region is CACEGDPVGYGYTF. In DNA form, the CDR3 reads TGTGCCTGCGAGGGGGACCCGGTAGGGTATGGCTACACCTTC. The chain uses TRBV30 and TRBJ1-2; D perhaps matches TRBD1 (6 bases). Germline V gene data show CDR1 as GTSNPN and CDR2 as SVGIG (reference sequence). V was pared by 6 bases and J by 5 bases, with 19 bases between. The CDR3 loop spans 14 amino acids.